Presented here are 27 T cell receptor beta chains from one specimen sequenced in a study of CD8+CD57+ T cells in acquired aplastic anemia. Genomic DNA templated the TCR beta VDJ and CDR3 profiling. TCRdb reanalysed the reads using MiXCR and keeps one entry per CDR3 protein. The sample has 250,000 to 350,000 distinct CDR3 sequences, 45% to 65% seen once. Source material: sorted CD4+, CD8+, or CD8+CD57+ T cells (not recorded which) from PBMCs. The source of these receptors is a human donor with severe aplastic anemia or a healthy control (not recorded which).

This clonotype was observed at least ten times. The chain carries TRBV20-1 and TRBJ2-5, with 7 bases lining up with TRBD2. Trimming cost V 5 bases and J 2 bases; bases outside gene matches: 5. The germline V gene has CDR1 DFQATT and CDR2 SNEGSKA (reference sequence). The CDR3 loop spans 13 amino acids. CDR3 loop: CSAAGDRQETQYF. CDR3 sequence (DNA): TGCAGTGCTGCGGGGGACCGGCAAGAGACCCAGTACTTC.

This clonotype was found a few times. Just one base apart from a much larger clone, this may be a read error. Without the conserved terminal phenylalanine or tryptophan, this CDR3 likely stems from a read error. The chain has TRBV6-5 and TRBJ2-1; no firm D call. Trimming removed 6 bases from V and 0 bases from J, with 12 bases in between. The CDR3 contains 15 residues. Per germline, CDR1 MNHEY and CDR2 SVGAGI. The CDR3 loop reads CASSRIQSSYNEQFL. The CDR3 DNA follows: TGTGCCAGCAGCCGGATCCAAAGCTCCTACAATGAGCAGTTCCTC.

In this sample, this clonotype turned up many times. The chain employs TRBV10-3 and TRBJ1-5; the D is unclear. The V gene's germline CDR1 is ENHRY and CDR2 SYGVKD. The CDR3 runs to 12 residues. V was shortened by 4 bases and J by 5 bases, with 6 bases between the two germline ends. The DNA of the CDR3 is TGTGCCATCAGTGCTGGGGATCAGCCCCAGCATTTT. Protein sequence: CAISAGDQPQHF.

This clonotype was counted ten times or more. This rearrangement joins TRBV9 to TRBJ2-3; 7 nucleotides align to TRBD2. The CDR3 covers 16 residues. The J segment lost 0 bases and the V segment lost 0 bases, leaving 4 bases of the junction unmatched. Germline CDR1 SGDLS, CDR2 YYNGEE. DNA for the CDR3: TGTGCCAGCAGCGTAGCAGCGGGGACTAGCACAGATACGCAGTATTTT. Its translation: CASSVAAGTSTDTQYF.

A word on this clonotype: Compared with germline, one end of the junction differs, possibly owing to a read error. The chain combines TRBV9 with TRBJ2-7, with 9 bases lining up with TRBD2. Germline CDR1 SGDLS, CDR2 YYNGEE. The CDR3 is 17 amino acids. CDR3 DNA: TGCGCCAGCAGCGTAGGCCCCTCCGGGACTAGCACTTCCGAGCAGTACTTC. Protein product: CASSVGPSGTSTSEQYF. Together with reference TRBV9 and TRBJ2-7, the CDR3 gives the full variable domain: DSGVTQTPKHLITATGQRVTLRCSPRSGDLSVYWYQQSLDQGLQFLIQYYNGEERAKGNILERFSAQQFPDLHSELNLSSLELGDSALYFCASSVGPSGTSTSEQYFGPGTRLTVT.

This chain links TRBV12-3 or TRBV12-4 with TRBJ2-1, with D perhaps given as TRBD1 or TRBD2 (6 bases each). The CDR3 is 16 amino acids. The V gene lost 7 bases and the J gene lost 0 bases, with 16 bases spanning the gap. The CDR3 reads CASTGGRGHSYNEQFF. The CDR3 nucleotides are TGTGCCAGCACCGGGGGCCGGGGCCACTCCTACAATGAGCAGTTCTTC.

This clonotype was seen at least ten times. The rearrangement uses TRBV4-3 and TRBJ2-1, with D perhaps being TRBD1 or TRBD2 (5 bases each). Trimming shortened V by 3 bases and J by 9 bases, and 27 bases separated the two germline ends. Looked up from germline, CDR1 is LGHNA and CDR2 is YSLEER. The CDR3 consists of 18 residues. Here the CDR3 reads CASSQQVDIGSIAGEQFF. DNA of the CDR3: TGCGCCAGCAGCCAGCAGGTGGACATAGGGAGTATTGCCGGTGAGCAGTTCTTC.

The gene calls are TRBV9 and TRBJ1-1; D is ambiguous. Trimming shortened V by 1 base and J by 0 bases, and 4 bases separated the two germline ends. Germline CDR1 SGDLS, CDR2 YYNGEE. CDR3 size: 13 residues. The DNA for the CDR3 is TGTGCCAGCAGCGTAAGCTTGAACACTGAAGCTTTCTTT. Amino acid sequence: CASSVSLNTEAFF.

This clonotype was observed at least ten times. J is TRBJ1-5 and V is TRBV18, with D unresolved. Per germline, CDR1 KGHSH and CDR2 LQKENI. Trimming left V 2 bases short and J 1 base short, with 6 bases between. CDR3 size: 14 residues. Here the CDR3 DNA reads TGTGCCAGCTCACCATGGGAGAGCAATCAGCCCCAGCATTTT. This codes for CASSPWESNQPQHF.

This chain uses TRBV7-9 with TRBJ2-5; 7 bases map to TRBD1. Trimming cost V 4 bases and J 5 bases; bases outside gene matches: 10. The CDR3 extends over 15 amino acids. Germline CDR1 is SEHNR and CDR2 is FQNEAQ (reference sequence). CDR3 DNA: TGTGCCAGCAGCTACCTGACAGGGTTTGGGGAGACCCAGTACTTC. Its translation is CASSYLTGFGETQYF.

This clonotype was observed at least ten times. The chain has TRBV9 and TRBJ2-1; TRBD1 aligns across 7 bases. The V gene's germline CDR1 is SGDLS and CDR2 YYNGEE. Trimming took 0 bases from V and 5 from J; bases not matched to a gene: 8. The CDR3 sequence is 16 residues long. This CDR3 is CASSVERQGWDNEQFF. The CDR3 DNA is TGTGCCAGCAGCGTAGAAAGACAGGGCTGGGACAATGAGCAGTTCTTC.

This chain joins TRBV7-9 and TRBJ2-7, with D uncertain. CDR1 is SEHNR and CDR2 is FQNEAQ in the germline V gene (reference sequence). Trimming left V 5 bases short and J 6 bases short, with 17 bases between. The CDR3 loop spans 14 amino acids. CDR3 sequence reads: CASSLFQVVGEQYF. CDR3 nucleotides: TGTGCCAGCAGCCTATTTCAAGTGGTCGGCGAGCAGTACTTC.

The chain couples TRBV7-3 to TRBJ2-1; TRBD1 is a possible D gene (5 bases). The germline V and J ends were trimmed by 1 base and 8 bases, with 9 bases remaining between them. This CDR3 region has 13 residues. The germline CDR1 and CDR2 sequences are SGHTA and FQGTGA. The CDR3 spells CASSLKVGDEQFF. CDR3 coding DNA: TGTGCCAGCAGCTTAAAAGTAGGGGATGAGCAGTTCTTC.

As for this clonotype: It may be a read error: a sequence one base away is much more abundant. The V call is TRBV6-5, the J call TRBJ1-3; tentative D call: TRBD1 (6 bases). The CDR3 has 14 amino acids. Germline CDR1 reads MNHEY; CDR2 reads SVGAGI. The CDR3 bases are TGTGCCAGCAGTCAAAAACAGGGAACTCGCACCGTATATTTT. It codes for CASSQKQGTRTVYF.

V gene TRBV5-1 combines with J gene TRBJ1-1, with D perhaps matching TRBD1 (5 bases). Germline CDR1 is SGHRS and CDR2 is YFSETQ. Deletions cut 4 bases from V and 1 base from J, with 11 bases between. CDR3 size: 14 residues. CDR3 DNA: TGCGCCAGCAGCACACAGGTTGGGAACACTGAAGCTTTCTTT. Amino acid sequence: CASSTQVGNTEAFF.

This clonotype has a count of ten or more. The J gene is TRBJ2-1, the V gene TRBV12-3 or TRBV12-4; D remains ambiguous. Trimming stripped 7 bases from V and 7 bases from J, with 14 bases between. The length of the CDR3 is 13 residues. DNA of the CDR3: TGTGCCAGCATCCCGGCCGCAAGGAATGAGCAGTTCTTC. As protein: CASIPAARNEQFF.

This sequence joins TRBV20-1 and TRBJ2-7; D gene uncertain. The CDR3 is 12 residues long. Looked up from germline, CDR1 is DFQATT and CDR2 is SNEGSKA (reference sequence). CDR3 bases: TGCAGCTTAGAAGGTACATCCCCCGAGCAGTACTTC. It encodes CSLEGTSPEQYF.

In this sample, this clonotype turned up many times. This chain connects TRBV9 to TRBJ1-4; possible D gene TRBD1, 6 bases. Germline V lookup: CDR1 SGDLS, CDR2 YYNGEE. V lost 4 bases to trimming and J lost 8 bases, with 9 bases between them. CDR3 length: 12 residues. CDR3: CASSRGGEKLFF. The CDR3 coding sequence is TGTGCCAGCAGCAGAGGGGGGGAAAAACTGTTTTTT.

The CDR3 nucleotides read TGTGCCAGCAGTTACTACTTAGGGGGGCGGAATGAGCAGTTCTTC. It codes for CASSYYLGGRNEQFF. V is TRBV6-5 and J is TRBJ2-1; D assignment may be TRBD1 or TRBD2 (6 bases each). Trimming stripped 1 base from V and 7 bases from J, with 14 bases between. CDR1 and CDR2 (germline): MNHEY, SVGAGI. This CDR3 spans 15 amino acids.

With regard to this clonotype: Given a much more abundant clone one base away, this may be a read error. The J gene is TRBJ2-2, the V gene TRBV10-3; TRBD2 might be the D (5 bases). The V end lost 3 bases, the J end lost 4 bases, and 9 bases lay between the germline ends. CDR1 is ENHRY and CDR2 is SYGVKD in the germline V gene. The CDR3 is 14 amino acids. The CDR3 DNA reads as TGTGCCATCAGTGATGGAGGTACCACCGGGGAGCTGTTTTTT. Residues: CAISDGGTTGELFF.

The chain uses TRBV4-2 and TRBJ2-1; 9 nucleotides align to TRBD2. The CDR3 is made up of 14 amino acids. V lost 4 bases, J lost 10 bases, and 8 bases stayed unmatched. Germline CDR1 LGHNA, CDR2 YNFKEQ. The CDR3 reads CASSLGTSSQEQFF. The CDR3 DNA reads TGTGCCAGCAGCCTGGGGACTAGCTCTCAAGAGCAGTTCTTC.

This clonotype was detected ten times or more. V is TRBV4-2 and J is TRBJ1-2; D uncertain. The CDR3 runs to 14 residues. Germline CDR1 is LGHNA and CDR2 is YNFKEQ. Trimming shortened V by 1 base and J by 1 base, and 7 bases separated the two germline ends. The CDR3 DNA sequence: TGTGCCAGCAGCCAAGGTGGCCTTAACTATGGCTACACCTTC. Translation: CASSQGGLNYGYTF.

This clonotype was counted between two and nine times. The chain joins TRBV27 to TRBJ1-2; D unclear. Trimming removed 5 bases at V and 1 base at J, with 8 bases between. Germline V gene data show CDR1 as MNHEY and CDR2 as SMNVEV (reference sequence). This CDR3 spans 13 amino acids. The CDR3 sequence is CASSPHYNYGYTF. The DNA for the CDR3 is TGTGCCAGCAGTCCACATTATAACTATGGCTACACCTTC.

The V and J genes are TRBV20-1 and TRBJ1-1; TRBD1 aligns across 9 bases. Germline CDR1 and CDR2: DFQATT and SNEGSKA (reference sequence). The length of the CDR3 is 17 residues. The junction had 15 bases not matched to a gene; V was cut back by 6 bases and J by 1 base. CDR3 loop: CSADRGGTGNANTEAFF. The CDR3 DNA sequence: TGCAGTGCCGACCGGGGCGGGACAGGGAACGCGAACACTGAAGCTTTCTTT.

This clonotype has just a few counts. The genes are TRBV20-1 and TRBJ1-2; 8 nucleotides line up with TRBD1. CDR3 size: 12 residues. The V gene's germline CDR1 is DFQATT and CDR2 SNEGSKA (reference sequence). V shed 4 bases, J shed 6 bases, and the junction held 4 bases outside the gene matches. CDR3 loop: CSAITGGDGYTF. CDR3 bases: TGCAGTGCTATTACAGGGGGTGATGGCTACACCTTC.

As for this clonotype: One end of the junction does not line up with germline, which may come from a read error. The chain is built from TRBV5-1 and TRBJ2-1; D is unresolved. This CDR3 is 13 amino acids long. Per the germline V gene, CDR1 is SGHRS and CDR2 is YFSETQ. The CDR3 DNA reads TGTGCCAGCAGCTTGGCCGGCGTCAATGAGCAGTTCTTC. Its translation: CASSLAGVNEQFF.

The V gene is TRBV20-1, the J gene TRBJ1-1, with 7 bases matching TRBD1. CDR3 length equals 15 residues. Germline CDR1 and CDR2: DFQATT and SNEGSKA (reference sequence). The V and J ends lost 0 bases and 2 bases, in that order; junction bases with no gene match: 6. CDR3 coding DNA: TGCAGTGCTAGAGATAGTCGGACAGGAAACACTGAAGCTTTCTTT. This codes for CSARDSRTGNTEAFF.